The source of this T cell receptor (beta chain) is a study of identical twins (dated by TCRdb to 2016 to 2017). A note on the overall study: TCR alpha and beta repertoires from monozygotic twins, unrelated adults of various ages and cord blood were deep-sequenced to test whether fetal clonotypes persist. Replicate twin experiments were performed at different times using different library preparation protocols to rule out contamination.

Every donor in the study was a healthy Caucasian. Three pairs of female monozygotic twins, all aged 18 to 29 years, made up the twin cohort. The RNA used for TCR libraries was isolated from peripheral blood mononuclear cells. This clonotype appeared a few times. Its antigen is currently not known. Base quality data are lacking; no much larger clone is found one base away. The method behind the library was 5' RACE. The data were produced on an Illumina HiSeq 2000. A universal primer binding site was introduced by template switching, and a unique molecular identifier was present in the final cDNA, enabling accurate counting of TCR cDNA molecules. Specific primers in the conserved constant-segment region were used to synthesize first-strand cDNA for the TCR alpha and beta chains. Each cDNA library was double barcoded, with a SMART-Mk sample barcode plus Illumina barcodes, to control for contamination. Two successive PCR steps introduced TruSeq adapter sequences along with Illumina sample barcodes. The TCR alpha and beta cDNA libraries were sequenced on the Illumina HiSeq platform using custom primers. As for how the authors treated the data: MiGEC was used to process raw reads and extract unique molecular identifiers, and MiXCR was used to find CDR3 positions. Recombination models were inferred per individual with the repgenHMM and IGoR tools using an EM algorithm. The tcR package in R was used for shared clonotype analysis, with sharing normalized by the product of cloneset sizes. To study raw recombination free of thymic and clonal selection effects, out-of-frame nonproductive sequences were analyzed. TCRdb handled the public reads itself, with Q25 trimming in fastp and clone calling in MiXCR, and kept productive beta chains. Rows are combined by CDR3 protein, so each entry shows the most common genes and DNA. The V and J calls come from TCRdb's annotation, not from the publication. This sample lists some 690,000 distinct CDR3 sequences; around 20% were detected once. The biggest ten clones account for roughly 4.3% of the sample.

Beyond this particular receptor, the publication reports: Compared with coincidental sharing between unrelated individuals, out-of-frame TCR alpha sequences shared between twins had an excess of sequences with low generation probability. Zero-insertion analyses could be partly confounded by invariant T cells such as MAIT and iNKT, although diverse VJ usage argued against such confounding for most clonotypes. Because the same donors could not be followed over many years, the conclusions relied on cross-sectional statistical analysis. Excess twin sharing in beta out-of-frame sequences was weaker because fewer shared sequences lowered the signal-to-noise ratio. Abundant cord blood beta clonotypes had fewer insertions, young adult naive repertoires showed a similar but weaker trend, and memory repertoires showed no such trend. In monozygotic twins, recombination models systematically underestimated out-of-frame TCR alpha sharing, but the models matched the sharing seen between unrelated individuals.

V is pared back by 0 bases and J by 3 bases, with 17 bases lying between the germline termini. The CDR3 numbers 17 residues from cysteine through phenylalanine. Only the CDR3 DNA stays, 51 bases, in frame from base 1. Via the germline V gene, CDR1 is SGDLS and CDR2 YYNGEE. These data were also filed under a second study, of T cells expressing NK-cell markers. The second investigation adds: Three sorted T-cell subsets (CD3+CD56+NKG2C+, CD3+CD56+NKG2C- and CD3+CD56-NKG2C+) from under 10 donors had their TCR beta-chain repertoires profiled. Seven of the eight sequenced donors were HCMV-seropositive and one was HCMV-seronegative. To restrict sorting to alphabetaTCR-expressing T cells, an anti-gammadeltaTCR antibody was added in several experiments. For several donors, the dominant CD3+CD56+NKG2C+ clonotypes were among the top 10 CD8+ clonotypes and accounted for roughly 1.0-8% of CD8+ T cells. Those dominant clonotypes were again the most abundant among CD3+CD56-NKG2C+ cells in several donors, at about 28.3-60.1%. It remained unclear whether the expanded NKG2C-expressing T cell clones were specific for HCMV antigens. All eight donors whose samples were sequenced were randomly selected healthy volunteers, three of them men and five women. A commercial ELISA kit detecting HCMV-specific IgG in serum was used to determine HCMV serostatus. For about six donors, bulk peripheral blood T-cell repertoires were additionally sequenced from unsorted PBMC. MIGEC was used to demultiplex reads and group reads by UMI, and MiTCR was used to assemble and quantify clonotypes. To exclude erroneous sequences, any TCR cDNA sequence not supported by at least two reads was discarded. Downstream repertoire analysis used the tcR package, and clonotypes were matched across fractions by CDR3 nucleotide sequence plus V segment. Antigen specificity was annotated against VDJdb with VDJmatch, allowing one amino acid substitution in CDR3.

Recombination linked TRBV9 to TRBJ2-3, with the D gene call left open. Sequencing was carried out using PBMCs. This TCR came from a woman aged 18-30 years in good health. The DNA is TGTGCCAGCAGCGTAGTCTCAGCCTCCGGCGGAACAGATACGCAGTATTTT. Translation gives CASSVVSASGGTDTQYF.